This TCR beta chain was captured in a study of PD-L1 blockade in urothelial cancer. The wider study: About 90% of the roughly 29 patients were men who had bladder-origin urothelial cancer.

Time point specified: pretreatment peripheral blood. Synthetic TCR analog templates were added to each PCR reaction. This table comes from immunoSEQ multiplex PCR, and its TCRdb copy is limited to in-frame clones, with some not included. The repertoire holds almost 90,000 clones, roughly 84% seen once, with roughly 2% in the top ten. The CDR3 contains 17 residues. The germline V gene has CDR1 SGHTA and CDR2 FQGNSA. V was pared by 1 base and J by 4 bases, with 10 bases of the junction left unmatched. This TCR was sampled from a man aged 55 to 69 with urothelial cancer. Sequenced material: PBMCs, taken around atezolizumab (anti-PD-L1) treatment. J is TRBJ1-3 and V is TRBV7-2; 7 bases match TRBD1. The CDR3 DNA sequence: TGTGCCAGCAGCTTAGTTTACAGGGGTCGTCAGGGAAACACCATATATTTT. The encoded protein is CASSLVYRGRQGNTIYF. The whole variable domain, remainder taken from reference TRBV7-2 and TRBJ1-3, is GAGVSQSPSNKVTEKGKDVELRCDPISGHTALYWYRQSLGQGLEFLIYFQGNSAPDKSGLPSDRFSAERTGGSVSTLTIQRTQQEDSAVYLCASSLVYRGRQGNTIYFGEGSWLTVV.